The present TCR beta chain was sequenced within a study of blood T cell repertoires in COVID-19. TCRdb keeps only in-frame clones here, not all; method: immunoSEQ multiplex PCR. The sample lists around 120,000 clones; roughly four fifths were seen once. The V and J ends lost 4 bases and 9 bases, in that order; junction bases with no gene match: 7. Germline CDR1 is SGHRS and CDR2 is YFSETQ. CDR3 length equals 15 residues. This clonotype was obtained from a man between 65 and 85 years old with active or convalescent COVID-19. Sequenced: peripheral blood. The rearrangement joins TRBV5-1 to TRBJ2-1; 13 bases are shared with TRBD2. CDR3 sequence: CASSPTSGGDSEQFF. The CDR3 nucleotides read TGCGCCAGCAGCCCCACTAGCGGGGGGGACAGTGAGCAGTTCTTC.